This paragraph reports one T cell receptor (beta chain). Its specificity is unknown. The record originates from a study of cytomegalovirus exposure and HLA in healthy donors. The study ran its PCR with 60 Vbeta and 13 Jbeta primers. In the original processing: An analysis that came later counted 80 million or so unique TCR beta chains, 10 million to 12 million shared. Clones were sequenced by immunoSEQ multiplex PCR, and TCRdb holds only the in-frame ones, with some missing. V and J calls and clone size are as listed in that table; D and trimming were resolved from the DNA. The sample yields fewer than 140,000 clones, roughly 73% seen once. Per germline, CDR1 WSHSY and CDR2 SAAADI. V lost 0 bases and J lost 5, with 14 bases in between. The CDR3 totals 17 residues. Notes on the study in general: Rare TCR sequences predominated, though certain public TCRs were found in many donors.

The sequenced material came from PBMCs. The genes are TRBV10-2 and TRBJ1-6; D may be TRBD1 (5 bases). This receptor was identified in a man in his forties in good health and CMV-seronegative. The CDR3 here is CASSESGGSRDNSPLHF. CDR3 nucleotides: TGCGCCAGCAGTGAGTCGGGGGGGTCGCGGGATAATTCACCCCTCCACTTT.